This T cell receptor (beta chain) appears in the sequencing data of a study of blood T cell repertoires in COVID-19 (dated by TCRdb to the early 2020s). A note on the overall study: Samples from collaborators originated in the United States, Italy and Spain and spanned both the acute and convalescent phases of COVID-19. Nearly every sample came with metadata listing a de-identified subject ID, COVID-19 status, age in years and sex. Where available, HLA class I and class II types were taken from metadata supplied by the sample provider and were not determined by assay-based typing. Deeply sampled blood TCRbeta repertoires from subjects exposed to, actively infected with, or recovered from COVID-19 were included in the dataset. The material from the prospective study consisted of cDNA or gDNA derived from T cells, B-cell-depleted T cells, or PBMCs. Samples came from the ongoing ImmuneRACE study (first 160 participants) plus 1,254 subjects from 6 global collaborators. The repertoires were made available in a free public database intended to serve as a resource for research on the immune response to SARS-CoV-2.

As for this clone: Its target antigen remains unknown. No clone much larger than this one lies a single base away; base qualities are absent.

The collaborating institutions used their own protocols to collect whole blood in K2EDTA tubes. For TCRbeta analysis, collaborators shipped samples as frozen whole blood, isolated PBMCs, or DNA extracted from either of those sample types. TCRbeta CDR3 regions were amplified from genomic DNA using the immunoSEQ Assay, a bias-controlled multiplex PCR. On the study's bioinformatics: The number of nucleated cells in each sample was estimated from the amplification of reference gene primers within the assay. To quantify the absolute abundance of each unique TCRbeta CDR3 rearrangement, sequence reads were collapsed and filtered. For each sample, productive Simpson clonality was calculated as the square root of Simpson's diversity index over productive rearrangements. Sourced from immuneACCESS, this table was stored by TCRdb with only in-frame sequences that have V and J called. A share of the clones is absent; for the studies checked, an unresolved V gene accounts for under half, and the remainder has no known explanation. The V and J calls and clone size were taken over from that table, and D and trimming were inferred from the DNA. Across this sample there are some 200,000 clones, with roughly 82% seen only once. The top ten hold roughly 10% of the sample.

CDR1 and CDR2, looked up from the germline V gene, are MDHEN and SYDVKM. Trimming at the junction amounts to 1 base on V and 7 bases on J, and the germline ends lie 13 bases apart. Including cysteine and phenylalanine, the CDR3 has 15 amino acids. The DNA shown is the 45-base CDR3, in frame from base 1. Overall results and qualifications from the work: The amount of clinical and demographic metadata varied by source and participant and was provided uncurated.

The clonotype was recovered from a middle-aged man with active or convalescent COVID-19. The sample taken for sequencing was peripheral blood. The chain is encoded by TRBV28 joined to TRBJ1-4; D gene: possibly TRBD1, on 6 matching bases. The DNA reads TGTGCCAGCAGTTTATCAAAGACAGGTCCTGAAAAACTGTTTTTT. Its protein is CASSLSKTGPEKLFF.